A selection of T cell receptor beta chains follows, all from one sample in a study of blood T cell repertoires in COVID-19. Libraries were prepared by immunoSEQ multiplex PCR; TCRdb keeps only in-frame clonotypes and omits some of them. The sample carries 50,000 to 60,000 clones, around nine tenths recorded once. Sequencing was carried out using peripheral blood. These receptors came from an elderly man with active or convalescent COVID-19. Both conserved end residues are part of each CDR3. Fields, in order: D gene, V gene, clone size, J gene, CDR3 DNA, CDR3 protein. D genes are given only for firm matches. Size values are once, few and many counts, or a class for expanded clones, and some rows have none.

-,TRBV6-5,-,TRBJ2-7,TGTGCCAGCATGGCAGGAAACTACGAGCAGTACTTC,CASMAGNYEQYF
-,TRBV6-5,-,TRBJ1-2,TGTGCCAGCAGTTACTCCGGCGGCTATGGCTACACCTTC,CASSYSGGYGYTF
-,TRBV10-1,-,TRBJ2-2,TGCGCCAGCAGTGTAGGTAACGACTGGATGAACACCGGGGAGCTGTTTTTT,CASSVGNDWMNTGELFF
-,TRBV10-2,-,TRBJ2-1,TGCGCCAGCAGTGAGTCCCGCGGGGCGGACATGAAGTTCTTC,CASSESRGADMKFF
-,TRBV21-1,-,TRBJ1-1,TGTGCCAGCAGCAAAGTAGAGGTTCTGAACACTGAAGCTTTCTTT,CASSKVEVLNTEAFF
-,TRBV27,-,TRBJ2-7,TGTGCCAGAGACACGATGGACGAGCAGTACTTC,CARDTMDEQYF
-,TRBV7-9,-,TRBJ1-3,TGTGCCAGCAGCTTAGTCCAGGGTCTCTCTGGAAACACCATATATTTT,CASSLVQGLSGNTIYF
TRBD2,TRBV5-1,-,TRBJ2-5,TGCGCCAGCAGCTCACTAGCGGGAGGCCGCTATCGCAGGGAGACCCAGTACTTC,CASSSLAGGRYRRETQYF
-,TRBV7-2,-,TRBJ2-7,TGTGCCAGCAGCTTAGGGCCAAGCGGCTACGAGCAGTACTTC,CASSLGPSGYEQYF
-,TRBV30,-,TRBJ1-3,TGTGCCTGGAGTGTATACATGGGAAACACCATATATTTT,CAWSVYMGNTIYF
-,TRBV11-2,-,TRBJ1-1,TGTGCCAGCAGCTGGGCCGTTGACACTGAAGCTTTCTTT,CASSWAVDTEAFF
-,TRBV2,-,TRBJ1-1,TGTGCCAGCAGTGAAGCGCGACAAAAGGCAGCTTTCTTT,CASSEARQKAAFF
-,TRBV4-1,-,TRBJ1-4,TGCGCCAGCAGCCAGATCTTTACTTCGCTTAATAAACTGTTTTTT,CASSQIFTSLNKLFF
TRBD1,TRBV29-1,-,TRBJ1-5,TGCAGCGTTGGACAGGGGGCATATCAGCCCCAGCATTTT,CSVGQGAYQPQHF
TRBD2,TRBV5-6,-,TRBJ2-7,TGTGCCAGCAGGAGGCGCTCACTAGCGGTCTCCTACGAGCAGTACTTC,CASRRRSLAVSYEQYF
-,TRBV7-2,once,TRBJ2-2,TGTGCCAGCAGCTTAGATCCGGGACTCAACACCGGGGAGCTGTTTTTT,CASSLDPGLNTGELFF
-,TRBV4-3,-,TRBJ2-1,TGCGCCAGCAGCCAAGATAATTCGGGGTCTTCGGGGGTTGAGCAGTTCTTC,CASSQDNSGSSGVEQFF
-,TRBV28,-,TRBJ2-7,TGTGCCAGCAGGCTTGGCGGGCTCCCAAGTGAGCAGTACTTC,CASRLGGLPSEQYF
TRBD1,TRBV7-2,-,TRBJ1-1,TGTGCCAGCAGCCACGACAGGGGGCCTGGTGCTGAAGCTTTCTTT,CASSHDRGPGAEAFF
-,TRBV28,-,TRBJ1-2,TGTGCCAGCAGTTTACTTGGGCGGGCAGCTAACTATGGCTACACCTTC,CASSLLGRAANYGYTF
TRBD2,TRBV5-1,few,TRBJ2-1,TGCGCCAGCAGCCCGCCAGAAAGCGGGGGAAGGAATGAGCAGTTCTTC,CASSPPESGGRNEQFF
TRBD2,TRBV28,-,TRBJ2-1,TGTGCCAGCAGCTCCCGGGAAGCGGGGGGCCTTGATGAGCAGTTCTTC,CASSSREAGGLDEQFF
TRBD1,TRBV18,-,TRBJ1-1,TGTGCCAGCTCAGCCGGGACAGGGGGGACTGAAGCTTTCTTT,CASSAGTGGTEAFF
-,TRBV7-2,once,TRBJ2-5,TGTGCCAGCAGCTTAGAAACTACGGGGACCCAGTACTTC,CASSLETTGTQYF